Shown below are 31 T cell receptor beta chains from a single sample sequenced in a study of T cell repertoires in cytomegalovirus infection. No antigen has been identified for these receptors. TCRdb re-called the reads with MiXCR, one entry per CDR3 protein. The sample lists approximately 910,000 distinct CDR3 sequences; roughly 30% were seen once. The material sequenced was cultured CD8+ T cells from PBMCs, taken from culture after CMV antigen stimulation. The origin of the receptors is a human donor in good health (CMV status not recorded). Some clones in this sample may be carry-over from other donors' samples.

The chain has TRBV6-1 and TRBJ2-1; 7 bases are a match to TRBD2. Germline V gene lookup returns CDR1 MNHNS and CDR2 SASEGT. CDR3 length: 16 residues. V lost 7 bases, J lost 3 bases, and 12 bases stayed unmatched. CDR3 region: CASTTDGGGRYNEQFF. The CDR3 DNA reads TGTGCCAGCACGACTGATGGGGGAGGGCGCTACAATGAGCAGTTCTTC.

This clonotype was counted only a few times. The V call is TRBV2, the J call TRBJ2-1; the D gene is possibly TRBD2 (5 bases). V was cut by 5 bases and J by 3 bases, with 17 bases left in between. This CDR3 comprises 16 residues. CDR1 is SNHLY and CDR2 is FYNNEI in the germline V gene. This CDR3 reads CASSTREGAFYNEQFF. CDR3 in DNA: TGTGCCAGCAGTACCAGAGAGGGCGCGTTCTACAATGAGCAGTTCTTC.

The genes are TRBV7-6 and TRBJ2-1; D tentatively fits TRBD1 or TRBD2 (5 bases each). The CDR3 consists of 15 residues. CDR1 and CDR2 (germline): SGHVS, FNYEAQ. V was trimmed by 1 base and J by 8 bases, leaving 15 bases between them. CDR3 loop: CASSLVGDLSHEQFF. Written as DNA, the CDR3 is TGTGCCAGCAGCTTAGTCGGGGACCTCTCCCATGAGCAGTTCTTC.

The rearrangement uses TRBV2 and TRBJ2-2, with D perhaps TRBD2 (6 bases). Germline V lookup: CDR1 SNHLY, CDR2 FYNNEI. Trimming stripped 5 bases from V and 0 bases from J, with 19 bases between. The CDR3 has 18 amino acids. CDR3 DNA: TGTGCCAGCAGTCTGTGGACTATACAAAGCGCGAACACCGGGGAGCTGTTTTTT. Translated, it gives CASSLWTIQSANTGELFF. Full variable domain (remainder filled in from reference TRBV2 and TRBJ2-2): EPEVTQTPSHQVTQMGQEVILRCVPISNHLYFYWYRQILGQKVEFLVSFYNNEISEKSEIFDDQFSVERPDGSNFTLKIRSTKLEDSAMYFCASSLWTIQSANTGELFFGEGSRLTVL.

This clonotype was detected a few times. The J gene is TRBJ2-1, the V gene TRBV6-2 or TRBV6-3; 9 bases fit TRBD1. V dropped 7 bases and J dropped 2; count of bases not matched to a gene: 3. Germline CDR1 and CDR2: MNHEY and SVGEGT. This CDR3 has 14 residues. The CDR3: CASKDRGTYNEQFF. The CDR3 DNA is TGTGCCAGCAAGGACAGGGGTACCTACAATGAGCAGTTCTTC.

V and J are TRBV4-1 and TRBJ1-1; D is undetermined. Germline values: CDR1 MGHRA, CDR2 YSYEKL. The CDR3 has 15 residues. The V and J ends lost 1 base and 1 base respectively, with 10 bases between them. The CDR3 sequence: CASSQGVQANTEAFF. The CDR3 nucleotides read TGCGCCAGCAGCCAAGGAGTCCAGGCGAACACTGAAGCTTTCTTT.

V and J are TRBV11-2 and TRBJ2-7; a possible D gene is TRBD1 (6 bases). CDR3 length equals 17 residues. Germline V gives CDR1 SGHAT, CDR2 FQNNGV. Trimming shortened V by 5 bases and J by 4 bases, and 24 bases separated the two germline ends. CDR3 in amino acids: CASSPWDNPPSVYEQYF. CDR3 DNA: TGTGCCAGCAGCCCTTGGGACAACCCTCCTTCGGTGTACGAGCAGTACTTC.

The chain joins TRBV19 to TRBJ2-1; 13 bases map to TRBD2. This CDR3 region has 17 residues. The J segment lost 4 bases and the V segment lost 4 bases, leaving 7 bases of the junction unmatched. Germline values: CDR1 LNHDA, CDR2 SQIVND (reference sequence). The CDR3 region is CASSNRLAGGPYNEQFF. The CDR3 DNA reads TGTGCCAGTAGTAATCGACTAGCGGGGGGCCCATACAATGAGCAGTTCTTC.

This clonotype was counted between two and nine times. The rearrangement joins TRBV10-3 to TRBJ2-3, with D maybe TRBD1 (5 bases). V lost 6 bases to trimming and J lost 3 bases, with 19 bases between them. There are 16 residues in the CDR3. CDR1 ENHRY and CDR2 SYGVKD come from the germline V gene. DNA of the CDR3: TGTGCCATCAGGACCTGGGGCAATAATAGGACAGATACGCAGTATTTT. Translating it yields CAIRTWGNNRTDTQYF.

This clonotype was found many times. The chain couples TRBV7-6 to TRBJ2-2; no definite D call. In germline, CDR1 is SGHVS, CDR2 FNYEAQ. V was shortened by 3 bases and J by 1 base, with 18 bases between the two germline ends. This CDR3 region has 18 residues. The CDR3 coding sequence is TGTGCCAGCAGCTTCCCTAAGACGGTCGGAGAGAACACCGGGGAGCTGTTTTTT. This translates into CASSFPKTVGENTGELFF. The full variable domain, in which reference TRBV7-6 and TRBJ2-2 provide the parts outside the CDR3, is GAGVSQSPRYKVTKRGQDVALRCDPISGHVSLYWYRQALGQGPEFLTYFNYEAQQDKSGLPNDRFSAERPEGSISTLTIQRTEQRDSAMYRCASSFPKTVGENTGELFFGEGSRLTVL.

This clonotype came up many times. This chain links TRBV7-6 with TRBJ2-1; 9 bases fit TRBD2. V was pared by 0 bases and J by 7 bases, with 7 bases of the junction left unmatched. This CDR3 has 16 residues. CDR1 is SGHVS, CDR2 FNYEAQ, per germline. Here the CDR3 reads CASSLAERGAANEQFF. CDR3 sequence (DNA): TGTGCCAGCAGCTTAGCCGAGCGGGGGGCTGCAAATGAGCAGTTCTTC. Filled out from reference TRBV7-6 and TRBJ2-1, the complete variable domain reads GAGVSQSPRYKVTKRGQDVALRCDPISGHVSLYWYRQALGQGPEFLTYFNYEAQQDKSGLPNDRFSAERPEGSISTLTIQRTEQRDSAMYRCASSLAERGAANEQFFGPGTRLTVL.

The CDR3 here is CASSEGQGAGEAFF. Written as DNA, the CDR3 is TGCGCCAGCAGCGAGGGACAGGGGGCAGGTGAAGCTTTCTTT. The chain joins TRBV5-1 to TRBJ1-1, with 12 bases fitting TRBD1. This CDR3 comprises 14 residues. The V segment lost 4 bases and the J segment 7 bases; nucleotides outside the gene matches: 5. In germline, CDR1 is SGHRS, CDR2 YFSETQ.

The rearrangement joins TRBV4-1 to TRBJ1-6, with 10 bases lining up with TRBD1. The CDR3 is 21 amino acids. J lost 7 bases, V lost 4 bases, and 22 bases had no gene match. Germline V lookup: CDR1 MGHRA, CDR2 YSYEKL. The CDR3 nucleotides are TGCGCCAGCAGCCCCTCTAGGAGGGGGACAGGGGACAAAAGCCAAAATTCACCCCTCCACTTT. Translation gives CASSPSRRGTGDKSQNSPLHF.

There are a few counts of this clonotype. As DNA, the CDR3 is TGTGCCAGCAGCCCCCCGGGAGGACAACAAGAGACCCAGTACTTC. Amino acids: CASSPPGGQQETQYF. This chain joins TRBV7-6 and TRBJ2-5; 7 bases are a match to TRBD2. Germline assignment: CDR1 SGHVS and CDR2 FNYEAQ. The V segment lost 5 bases and the J segment 2 bases; nucleotides outside the gene matches: 8. The CDR3 contains 15 residues. Full variable domain (rest looked up from reference TRBV7-6 and TRBJ2-5): GAGVSQSPRYKVTKRGQDVALRCDPISGHVSLYWYRQALGQGPEFLTYFNYEAQQDKSGLPNDRFSAERPEGSISTLTIQRTEQRDSAMYRCASSPPGGQQETQYFGPGTRLLVL.

The chain joins TRBV27 to TRBJ2-7; 10 bases map to TRBD2. The V segment lost 4 bases and the J segment 7 bases; nucleotides outside the gene matches: 13. The CDR3 consists of 16 residues. Germline CDR1 MNHEY, CDR2 SMNVEV (reference sequence). The CDR3 bases are TGTGCCAGCAGTTCCCCAAGCGGGGGGGGCGGGGGGGAGCAGTACTTC. Amino acids: CASSSPSGGGGGEQYF.

The rearrangement links TRBV5-5 to TRBJ2-3; 9 positions match TRBD1. This CDR3 comprises 16 residues. Germline V CDR1 and CDR2: SGHKS, YYEKEE (reference sequence). The ends lost 3 bases at V and 2 bases at J; junction bases unmatched: 7. The CDR3 loop reads CASSSARQGVTDTQYF. The CDR3, as DNA: TGTGCCAGCAGCTCGGCGAGACAGGGGGTCACAGATACGCAGTATTTT. The complete variable domain, with remaining parts taken from reference TRBV5-5 and TRBJ2-3, reads DAGVTQSPTHLIKTRGQQVTLRCSPISGHKSVSWYQQVLGQGPQFIFQYYEKEERGRGNFPDRFSARQFPNYSSELNVNALLLGDSALYLCASSSARQGVTDTQYFGPGTRLTVL.

Ten or more counts support this clonotype. The V and J genes are TRBV7-2 and TRBJ1-2; TRBD1 is a possible D gene (6 bases). The CDR3 spans 14 residues. Between the trimmed V and J ends, which lost 5 bases and 3 bases, there was a span of 13 bases. CDR1 is SGHTA, CDR2 FQGNSA, per germline. CDR3 loop: CASSLGGGHYGYTF. CDR3 DNA: TGTGCCAGCAGCCTTGGGGGGGGCCACTATGGCTACACCTTC.

Comment on this clonotype: Compared with germline, one end of the junction differs, possibly owing to a read error. Here the CDR3 reads CASNQHHGGEFTGELFF. As DNA, the CDR3 is TGTGCCAGCAACCAACACCACGGGGGGGAATTCACCGGGGAGCTGTTTTTT. The chain uses TRBV14 and TRBJ2-2; 8 nucleotides align to TRBD2. Germline lookup yields CDR1 SGHDN and CDR2 FVKESK. The CDR3 extends over 17 amino acids.

This clonotype has just a few counts. The rearrangement uses TRBV24-1 and TRBJ2-3, with TRBD2 matching over 12 bases. Per the germline V gene, CDR1 is KGHDR and CDR2 is SFDVKD. Germline trimming cut 4 bases from V and 6 bases from J; bases unmatched to any gene: 7. This CDR3 comprises 16 residues. CDR3 protein: CATSDSLAGGPDTQYF. In DNA form, the CDR3 reads TGTGCCACCAGTGACTCTCTAGCGGGGGGGCCGGATACGCAGTATTTT.

This clonotype was found many times. V and J are TRBV7-2 and TRBJ1-2; D ambiguous. The CDR3 spans 15 residues. Deletions cut 0 bases from V and 1 base from J, with 9 bases between. Germline V gene sequence: CDR1 SGHTA, CDR2 FQGNSA. For the CDR3, the DNA is TGTGCCAGCAGCTTAGCGTCGGATGTTAACTATGGCTACACCTTC. It translates to CASSLASDVNYGYTF.

CDR3 DNA: TGTGCCAGCAGTTATGGACAGGTCGGGTTCTACAATGAGCAGTTCTTC. This codes for CASSYGQVGFYNEQFF. The chain combines TRBV6-8 with TRBJ2-1; 7 nucleotides line up with TRBD1. The V and J ends lost 3 bases and 3 bases, in that order; junction bases with no gene match: 8. The germline gives CDR1 MNHGY, CDR2 SAAAGT. CDR3 length: 16 amino acids.

In its sample, this clonotype was seen many times. V usage is TRBV7-6 and J usage is TRBJ1-6, with 8 bases lining up with TRBD1. The V gene end was trimmed by 1 base and the J gene end by 8 bases; junction bases not matched to a gene: 7. The CDR3 has 16 amino acids. In germline, CDR1 is SGHVS, CDR2 FNYEAQ. CDR3 loop: CASSLGFQGADSPLHF. The DNA of the CDR3 is TGTGCCAGCAGCTTAGGTTTTCAGGGGGCTGATTCACCCCTCCACTTT. Together with reference TRBV7-6 and TRBJ1-6, the CDR3 gives the full variable domain: GAGVSQSPRYKVTKRGQDVALRCDPISGHVSLYWYRQALGQGPEFLTYFNYEAQQDKSGLPNDRFSAERPEGSISTLTIQRTEQRDSAMYRCASSLGFQGADSPLHFGNGTRLTVT.

This clonotype was counted many times. This chain joins TRBV19 and TRBJ2-6, with TRBD2 identical over 9 bases. Germline trimming cut 5 bases from V and 0 bases from J; bases unmatched to any gene: 14. The germline V gene encodes CDR1 LNHDA and CDR2 SQIVND (reference sequence). The CDR3 runs 20 residues. CDR3 bases: TGTGCCAGTAGTCCCTTGATCCCGACTAGCGGATTCTCTGGGGCCAACGTCCTGACTTTC. Amino acid sequence: CASSPLIPTSGFSGANVLTF.

There are many counts of this clonotype. The chain recombines TRBV6-1 with TRBJ1-1; unclear D gene. The V end lost 3 bases, the J end lost 6 bases, and 8 bases lay between the germline ends. There are 12 residues in the CDR3. CDR1 MNHNS and CDR2 SASEGT come from the germline V gene. This CDR3 is CASSDQGPEAFF. The CDR3 DNA follows: TGTGCCAGCAGTGATCAAGGTCCTGAAGCTTTCTTT.

This clonotype has more than one count but fewer than ten. The rearrangement links TRBV6-2 or TRBV6-3 to TRBJ2-1; 7 bases fit TRBD1. CDR3 length: 24 amino acids. The trim removed 0 bases at V and 4 bases at J, leaving 30 bases unmatched. In germline, CDR1 is MNHEY, CDR2 SVGEGT. The CDR3 DNA follows: TGTGCCAGCAGTTACTCGATTATAATAAGAGACAGCAGGGGGAAGGATACAGGTTACAATGAGCAGTTCTTC. Translation: CASSYSIIIRDSRGKDTGYNEQFF.

In regard to this clonotype: This may be a read error, as it is one base from a much larger clone. The chain recombines TRBV7-9 with TRBJ2-3; the match to TRBD1 covers 7 bases. Germline V lookup: CDR1 SEHNR, CDR2 FQNEAQ (reference sequence). The CDR3 is 15 residues long. The CDR3 DNA sequence: TGTGCCAGCAGCTTGACGGGACAGCTCACAAATACGCAGTATTTT. Its translation is CASSLTGQLTNTQYF.

This clonotype was seen once. The chain combines TRBV7-6 with TRBJ1-4, with a possible D match to TRBD1 (5 bases). V shed 8 bases and J shed 2 bases, with 12 bases lying between them. Germline CDR1 SGHVS, CDR2 FNYEAQ. The CDR3 covers 14 residues. CDR3 bases: TGTGCCAGCGCCAGACAGATGACTAATGAAAAACTGTTTTTT. Encoded protein: CASARQMTNEKLFF.

A single count supports this clonotype. This may stem from a read error, because a much larger clone lies one nucleotide away. The rearrangement links TRBV7-2 to TRBJ1-2; D is possibly TRBD1 (6 bases). This CDR3 region has 14 residues. The V gene lost 5 bases and the J gene lost 1 base, with 11 bases spanning the gap. From germline, CDR1 is SGHTA and CDR2 FQGNSA. CDR3: CASSKGQINYGYTF. As DNA, the CDR3 is TGTGCCAGCAGCAAAGGACAGATTAACTATGGCTACACCTTC.

The chain employs TRBV12-3 or TRBV12-4 and TRBJ1-2; D possibly corresponds to TRBD1 (5 bases). There are 12 residues in the CDR3. Trimming stripped 4 bases from V and 8 bases from J, with 11 bases between. CDR3 loop: CASSSPGHGYTF. In DNA, the CDR3 is TGTGCCAGCAGTTCCCCAGGGCACGGCTACACCTTC.

As regards this clonotype: This may stem from a read error, because a much larger clone lies one nucleotide away. V is TRBV7-2 and J is TRBJ2-3, with D tentatively TRBD2 (6 bases). The germline V gene encodes CDR1 SGHTA and CDR2 FQGNSA. The CDR3 consists of 14 residues. V was pared by 4 bases and J by 3 bases, with 11 bases between. CDR3 sequence reads: CTSSYDGGTDTQYF. The CDR3 coding sequence is TGTACCAGCAGCTATGACGGAGGGACAGATACGCAGTATTTT.

This clonotype has only a few counts. V gene TRBV29-1 combines with J gene TRBJ1-2; D not resolved. This CDR3 spans 14 amino acids. The ends were cut back, 4 bases at V and 3 bases at J, with 15 bases in the middle. Germline V gene lookup returns CDR1 SQVTM and CDR2 ANQGSEA. The CDR3 reads CSVGPPQGDYGYTF. For the CDR3, the DNA is TGCAGCGTTGGGCCCCCACAAGGCGACTATGGCTACACCTTC. Drawing the rest from reference TRBV29-1 and TRBJ1-2, the complete variable domain is SAVISQKPSRDICQRGTSLTIQCQVDSQVTMMFWYRQQPGQSLTLIATANQGSEATYESGFVIDKFPISRPNLTFSTLTVSNMSPEDSSIYLCSVGPPQGDYGYTFGSGTRLTVV.